The 28 T cell receptor beta chains listed next were all sequenced from one sample in a study of OX40 agonist ivuxolimab in advanced cancers. The data were produced by immunoSEQ multiplex PCR, yet TCRdb's version contains in-frame clones alone and is incomplete. Of around 76,000 clones in the sample, about 79% were seen once. Sequencing was performed on CD4+ or CD8+ T cells sorted from blood, taken in a trial of the OX40 agonist ivuxolimab. The receptors originated from an adult with an advanced solid tumor such as melanoma, head and neck, liver or kidney cancer.

The chain couples TRBV9 to TRBJ2-2; D unclear. The CDR3 is 13 residues long. Trimming took off 3 bases at V and 3 bases at J, with 6 bases between the two ends. CDR1 and CDR2 from the germline V gene are SGDLS and YYNGEE. CDR3 protein: CASSARHTGELFF. DNA of the CDR3: TGTGCCAGCAGCGCGCGACACACCGGGGAGCTGTTTTTT.

The chain uses TRBV6-1 and TRBJ1-2, with 7 bases that match TRBD1. The CDR3 contains 14 residues. The germline V gene has CDR1 MNHNS and CDR2 SASEGT. V lost 3 bases to trimming and J lost 8 bases; unmatched junction nucleotides: 9. CDR3: CASSEGQIKGGYTF. CDR3 in DNA: TGTGCCAGCAGTGAGGGACAGATAAAGGGAGGCTACACCTTC.

The chain has TRBV6-5 and TRBJ1-2; unclear D gene. The V gene's germline CDR1 is MNHEY and CDR2 SVGAGI. CDR3 length: 15 amino acids. Trimming stripped 5 bases from V and 4 bases from J, with 17 bases between. Written as DNA, the CDR3 is TGTGCCAGCAGTGTGAGTACCCAAAGAGGCTATGGCTACACCTTC. Translated: CASSVSTQRGYGYTF.

This clone was seen once. The chain joins TRBV18 to TRBJ1-6; 9 nucleotides align to TRBD1. From germline, CDR1 is KGHSH and CDR2 LQKENI. Trimming cost V 4 bases and J 9 bases; bases outside gene matches: 4. The CDR3 sequence is 14 residues long. The CDR3 is CASSLTGGISPLHF. The CDR3 region has the DNA TGTGCCAGCTCACTTACAGGGGGCATTTCACCCCTCCACTTT.

The V and J genes are TRBV5-1 and TRBJ2-5; D remains unclear. Germline lookup yields CDR1 SGHRS and CDR2 YFSETQ. This CDR3 has 11 amino acids. V was shortened by 5 bases and J by 3 bases, with 5 bases between the two germline ends. The CDR3 region is CASRVKETQYF. The CDR3 DNA reads TGCGCCAGCAGGGTCAAAGAGACCCAGTACTTC.

The chain uses TRBV2 and TRBJ2-7; TRBD2 might be the D (7 bases). Trimming removed 7 bases from V and 7 bases from J, with 23 bases in between. The CDR3 contains 15 residues. Germline V gene lookup returns CDR1 SNHLY and CDR2 FYNNEI. In DNA form, the CDR3 reads TGTGCCAGCACCACCTTGGGGGGGGACATCGGAGAGCAGTACTTC. Amino acids: CASTTLGGDIGEQYF.

The chain employs TRBV5-4 and TRBJ1-2; 12 bases align to TRBD1. The J segment lost 4 bases and the V segment lost 5 bases, leaving 6 bases of the junction unmatched. This CDR3 has 15 amino acids. Germline-derived CDR1 and CDR2 are SGHNT and YYREEE (reference sequence). The CDR3 here is CASRTPGQGAYGYTF. The CDR3 DNA follows: TGTGCCAGCAGAACACCGGGACAGGGGGCCTATGGCTACACCTTC.

The table lists this clone with a count of one. The V and J genes are TRBV2 and TRBJ2-3; D is unclear. V gave up 4 bases and J gave up 7 bases, with 3 bases separating them. Per germline, CDR1 SNHLY and CDR2 FYNNEI. The CDR3 is made up of 10 amino acids. CDR3 in DNA: TGTGCCAGCAGTGTAAATACGCAGTATTTT. It yields the protein CASSVNTQYF.

V usage is TRBV6-6 and J usage is TRBJ1-6; D not resolved. Trimming took 5 bases from V and 8 from J, leaving 10 bases between them. Germline V gene lookup returns CDR1 MNHNY and CDR2 SVGAGI (reference sequence). This CDR3 region has 13 residues. For the CDR3, the DNA is TGTGCCAGCAGTGCCGCTCCAGATTCACCCCTCCACTTT. This encodes CASSAAPDSPLHF.

V usage is TRBV11-2 and J usage is TRBJ2-1; D remains ambiguous. The ends were cut back, 5 bases at V and 0 bases at J, with 11 bases in the middle. The CDR3 spans 15 residues. From germline, CDR1 is SGHAT and CDR2 FQNNGV. CDR3 DNA: TGTGCCAGCAGCCCACGCAGCTACTCCTACAATGAGCAGTTCTTC. Encoded protein: CASSPRSYSYNEQFF.

The chain has TRBV5-1 and TRBJ2-5; 10 bases fit TRBD2. The CDR3 has 17 amino acids. CDR1 and CDR2 from the germline V gene are SGHRS and YFSETQ. Trimming removed 0 bases from V and 5 bases from J; junction bases left unmatched: 10. The CDR3 sequence is CASSLVLAGATGETQYF. The CDR3 nucleotides read TGCGCCAGCAGCTTGGTTCTAGCGGGGGCTACGGGGGAGACCCAGTACTTC.

The genes are TRBV7-9 and TRBJ1-4, with 8 bases that match TRBD1. Germline V gene data show CDR1 as SEHNR and CDR2 as FQNEAQ (reference sequence). The CDR3 has 15 amino acids. J was trimmed by 6 bases and V by 4 bases; bases with no gene match: 7. CDR3 loop: CASSSRTGKDEKLFF. The CDR3 DNA follows: TGTGCCAGCAGCTCAAGGACAGGGAAAGATGAAAAACTGTTTTTT.

The chain recombines TRBV5-6 with TRBJ1-1, with D hard to call. The CDR3 length is 12 residues. Germline V gene sequence: CDR1 SGHDT, CDR2 YYEEEE. Trimming removed 4 bases at V and 12 bases at J, with 16 bases between. CDR3 DNA: TGTGCCAGCAGCCCCTACGCCGCTCCCCCTTTCTTT. It specifies CASSPYAAPPFF.

CDR3 residues: CASRPGTSGETQYF. CDR3 DNA sequence: TGCGCCAGCAGACCCGGGACTAGCGGAGAGACCCAGTACTTC. V and J are TRBV5-1 and TRBJ2-5; TRBD2 matches 11 bases. Germline-derived CDR1 and CDR2 are SGHRS and YFSETQ. CDR3 size: 14 residues. The V gene end was trimmed by 5 bases and the J gene end by 4 bases; junction bases not matched to a gene: 4.

The J gene is TRBJ2-7, the V gene TRBV11-2, with a possible D match to TRBD1 (5 bases). CDR1 is SGHAT and CDR2 is FQNNGV in the germline V gene. The CDR3 length is 15 residues. Between the trimmed V and J ends, which lost 4 bases and 2 bases, there was a span of 15 bases. CDR3 loop: CASSSTDRSPYEQYF. The CDR3 nucleotides read TGTGCCAGCAGCTCCACAGACAGATCCCCCTACGAGCAGTACTTC.

The CDR3 loop is CASSLGTGHNSPLHF. The CDR3 DNA sequence: TGTGCCAGCAGCCTCGGGACAGGCCATAATTCACCCCTCCACTTT. The chain employs TRBV7-9 and TRBJ1-6; 8 nucleotides match TRBD1. The CDR3 is made up of 15 amino acids. Germline loops: CDR1 SEHNR, CDR2 FQNEAQ (reference sequence). J was trimmed by 5 bases and V by 5 bases; bases with no gene match: 5.

This chain links TRBV7-9 with TRBJ2-3; weak D call: TRBD2 (6 bases). Per germline, CDR1 SEHNR and CDR2 FQNEAQ (reference sequence). V was clipped by 1 base and J by 5 bases, with 10 bases between them. The CDR3 has 14 amino acids. The CDR3 protein is CASSLVGGGDTQYF. The CDR3, as DNA: TGTGCCAGCAGCTTAGTGGGGGGAGGAGATACGCAGTATTTT.

The rearrangement links TRBV19 to TRBJ1-3, with D perhaps matching TRBD1 (5 bases). Germline V gene data show CDR1 as LNHDA and CDR2 as SQIVND (reference sequence). Trimming took 5 bases from V and 3 from J, leaving 11 bases between them. The CDR3 contains 14 residues. CDR3 sequence: CASSSGAGGNTIYF. For the CDR3, the DNA is TGTGCCAGTAGTTCTGGGGCTGGTGGAAACACCATATATTTT.

The CDR3 bases are TGTGCCAGCAGCTCCTGGACAGGGGACCTCACCATATATTTT. Translating it yields CASSSWTGDLTIYF. The chain is built from TRBV7-6 and TRBJ1-3; 9 bases align to TRBD1. The trim removed 4 bases at V and 9 bases at J, leaving 7 bases unmatched. Germline CDR1 is SGHVS and CDR2 is FNYEAQ. The CDR3 sequence is 14 residues long.

The table lists this clone with a few counts. J is TRBJ2-7 and V is TRBV11-2; D possibly corresponds to TRBD2 (5 bases). Trimming shortened V by 0 bases and J by 1 base, and 7 bases separated the two germline ends. CDR3 length: 14 amino acids. CDR1 and CDR2 (germline): SGHAT, FQNNGV. CDR3 loop: CASSLERVSYEQYF. For the CDR3, the DNA is TGTGCCAGCAGCTTAGAGAGGGTTTCCTACGAGCAGTACTTC.

This clone was seen only a few times. This chain connects TRBV12-5 to TRBJ1-1; D is undetermined. CDR1 and CDR2 (germline): LGHNT, FRNRAP. This CDR3 spans 13 amino acids. V lost 6 bases and J lost 4, with 12 bases in between. The CDR3 protein is CASGLELGTEAFF. The DNA for the CDR3 is TGTGCTAGTGGGCTTGAATTGGGCACTGAAGCTTTCTTT. The whole variable domain, remainder taken from reference TRBV12-5 and TRBJ1-1, is DARVTQTPRHKVTEMGQEVTMRCQPILGHNTVFWYRQTMMQGLELLAYFRNRAPLDDSGMPKDRFSAEMPDATLATLKIQPSEPRDSAVYFCASGLELGTEAFFGQGTRLTVV.

The CDR3 DNA sequence: TGTGCCATCAGTGAGTCTCGACAGGGTGGTTCACCCCTCCACTTT. It yields the protein CAISESRQGGSPLHF. The V gene is TRBV10-3, the J gene TRBJ1-6, with 7 bases that match TRBD1. Trimming at V came to 0 bases and at J to 9 bases, leaving 5 bases not matched to a gene. The CDR3 spans 15 residues. The V gene's germline CDR1 is ENHRY and CDR2 SYGVKD.

The chain employs TRBV7-2 and TRBJ1-1; the match to TRBD1 covers 7 bases. The CDR3 contains 14 residues. J was trimmed by 1 base and V by 3 bases; bases with no gene match: 2. The V gene's germline CDR1 is SGHTA and CDR2 FQGNSA. In nucleotides, the CDR3 is TGTGCCAGCAGCTTTGGGACAGCGAACACTGAAGCTTTCTTT. Translated, it gives CASSFGTANTEAFF.

This chain uses TRBV11-2 with TRBJ2-1; D might be TRBD1 or TRBD2, each matching 5 bases. Trimming shortened V by 2 bases and J by 4 bases, and 12 bases separated the two germline ends. The CDR3 has 15 amino acids. Germline V gene data show CDR1 as SGHAT and CDR2 as FQNNGV. The CDR3 loop is CASSLLGDGYNEQFF. The CDR3 DNA reads as TGTGCCAGCAGCTTACTAGGGGACGGATACAATGAGCAGTTCTTC.

This chain connects TRBV5-1 to TRBJ2-7; a weak D match, TRBD1 (6 bases). CDR1 is SGHRS, CDR2 YFSETQ, per germline. The V gene lost 4 bases and the J gene lost 5 bases, with 16 bases spanning the gap. This CDR3 has 14 residues. CDR3 nucleotide sequence: TGCGCCAGCAGCCTGACAGGTTCTAAAGACGAGCAGTACTTC. The encoded protein is CASSLTGSKDEQYF. The variable domain in full, with the rest retrieved from reference TRBV5-1 and TRBJ2-7, is KAGVTQTPRYLIKTRGQQVTLSCSPISGHRSVSWYQQTPGQGLQFLFEYFSETQRNKGNFPGRFSGRQFSNSRSEMNVSTLELGDSALYLCASSLTGSKDEQYFGPGTRLTVT.

The V and J genes are TRBV6-1 and TRBJ1-5; no clear D. V shed 4 bases and J shed 7 bases, with 11 bases lying between them. The CDR3 spans 13 residues. CDR1 is MNHNS, CDR2 SASEGT, per germline. The CDR3 sequence: CASSALSEQPQHF. The CDR3, as DNA: TGTGCCAGCAGTGCGCTATCAGAGCAGCCCCAGCATTTT.

V gene TRBV5-1 combines with J gene TRBJ1-2; D is uncertain. The CDR3 has 15 amino acids. V lost 2 bases and J lost 0, with 11 bases in between. Looked up from germline, CDR1 is SGHRS and CDR2 is YFSETQ. CDR3 loop: CASSLRGETNYGYTF. For the CDR3, the DNA is TGCGCCAGCAGCTTACGTGGGGAAACTAACTATGGCTACACCTTC.

The chain carries TRBV7-9 and TRBJ1-2; no reliable D call. V was shortened by 4 bases and J by 2 bases, with 8 bases between the two germline ends. The CDR3 sequence is 13 residues long. Germline lookup yields CDR1 SEHNR and CDR2 FQNEAQ (reference sequence). The CDR3 region is CASSYTENYGYTF. CDR3 nucleotide sequence: TGTGCCAGCAGCTATACAGAAAACTATGGCTACACCTTC.